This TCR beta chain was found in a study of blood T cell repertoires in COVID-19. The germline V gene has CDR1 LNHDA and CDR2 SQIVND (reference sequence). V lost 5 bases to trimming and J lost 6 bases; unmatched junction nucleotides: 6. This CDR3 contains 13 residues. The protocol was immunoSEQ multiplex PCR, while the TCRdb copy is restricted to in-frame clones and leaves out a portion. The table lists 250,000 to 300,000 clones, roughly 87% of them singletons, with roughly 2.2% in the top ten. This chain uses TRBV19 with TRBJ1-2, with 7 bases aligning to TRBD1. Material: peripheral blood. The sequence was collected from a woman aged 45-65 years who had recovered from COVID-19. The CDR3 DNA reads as TGTGCCAGTAGTTTAGGACAGGTTAATGGCTACACCTTC. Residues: CASSLGQVNGYTF. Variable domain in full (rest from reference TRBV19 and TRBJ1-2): DGGITQSPKYLFRKEGQNVTLSCEQNLNHDAMYWYRQDPGQGLRLIYYSQIVNDFQKGDIAEGYSVSREKKESFPLTVTSAQKNPTAFYLCASSLGQVNGYTFGSGTRLTVV.